This paragraph reports one T cell receptor (beta chain). This clonotype was seen only a few times. Its target antigen remains unknown. No much larger clone is present one base from it, and per-base qualities are unavailable. The data were taken from a study of CD8 T cells in ankylosing spondylitis (TCRdb year 2017). For the study in its entirety: To find TCR variants linked to disease, the study profiled T cell receptor beta repertoires in ankylosing spondylitis patients and healthy donors. The full study cohort was made up of about two dozen ankylosing spondylitis patients and more than 90 healthy donors. Peripheral blood was sampled, and synovial fluid was additionally collected from ankylosing spondylitis patients. Results and caveats for the whole study, not just this receptor: According to the report, matched synovial fluid samples from ankylosing spondylitis patients were significantly enriched for the disease-linked clones. Some motif variants had previously been reported in the synovial fluid and blood of reactive arthritis patients, which suggests shared mechanisms of disease initiation. In peripheral blood, the disease-linked clones were found at relatively low frequencies and had a CD8+ phenotype. A TCR beta motif made up of roughly eight highly homologous amino acid variants appeared to be characteristic of blood from ankylosing spondylitis patients.

Sequenced on an Illumina HiSeq 2500. TCR beta libraries were prepared by quantitative 5'-RACE with molecular barcodes. Under the source paper's analysis protocol: To identify disease-linked TCR variants, a new computational method was used, one built on a probabilistic model of VDJ rearrangement. TCRdb reworked the public reads: Q25 trimming with fastp, MiXCR clone assembly, productive beta chains retained. Rows are combined by CDR3 protein, so each entry shows the most common genes and DNA. The V and J calls here are based on TCRdb, not the publication. The sample records 150,000 to 200,000 distinct CDR3 sequences, 18% of which are singletons. The ten largest account for over 7% of the sample. The specimen was blood, either unsorted or a sorted T cell fraction (not recorded which). This TCR was sampled from a male donor with ankylosing spondylitis or in good health (not recorded which).

The bases are TGTGCCAGCTCACCACGGGAGGACTATAATTCACCCCTCCACTTT. This yields the protein CASSPREDYNSPLHF. This receptor chain uses TRBV18 and TRBJ1-6; there is no confident call for the D gene. V loses 1 base of germline sequence and J loses 3 bases, and the interval between the two ends is 7 bases. In the germline V gene, CDR1 corresponds to KGHSH and CDR2 to LQKENI. Counted from cysteine to phenylalanine, this CDR3 has 15 amino acids. The kept DNA is CDR3 alone, 45 bases in frame from the first base.